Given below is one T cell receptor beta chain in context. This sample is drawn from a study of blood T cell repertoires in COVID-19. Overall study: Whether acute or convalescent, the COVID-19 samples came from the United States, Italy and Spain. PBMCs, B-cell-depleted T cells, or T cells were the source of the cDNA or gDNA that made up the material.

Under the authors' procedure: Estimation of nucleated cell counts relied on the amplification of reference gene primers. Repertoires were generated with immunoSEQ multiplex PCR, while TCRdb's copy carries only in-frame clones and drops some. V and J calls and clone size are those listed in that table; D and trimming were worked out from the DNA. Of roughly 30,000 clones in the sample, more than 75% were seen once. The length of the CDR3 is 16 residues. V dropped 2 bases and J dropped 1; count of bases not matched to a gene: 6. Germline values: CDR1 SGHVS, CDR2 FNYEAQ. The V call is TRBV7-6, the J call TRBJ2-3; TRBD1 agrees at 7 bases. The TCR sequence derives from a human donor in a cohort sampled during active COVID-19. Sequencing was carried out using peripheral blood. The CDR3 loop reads CASSLKGGWGTDTQYF. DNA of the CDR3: TGTGCCAGCAGCTTAAAAGGGGGCTGGGGCACAGATACGCAGTATTTT.